The next 26 T cell receptor beta chains were all read from a single sample in a study of beta chain features in type 1 diabetes. Expressed TCRB transcripts got sequenced, as all isolated RNA was reverse transcribed. Libraries were prepared by immunoSEQ multiplex PCR; TCRdb keeps only in-frame clonotypes and omits some of them. The sample has 900,000 or so clones, 15% to 20% seen once. Sequenced input: naive CD4+ T cells from blood. These receptors were collected from a woman aged 18-35 years in good health.

The chain couples TRBV4-2 to TRBJ2-6; D uncertain. The ends were cut back, 4 bases at V and 4 bases at J, with 17 bases in the middle. This CDR3 is 17 amino acids long. Germline-derived CDR1 and CDR2 are LGHNA and YNFKEQ. The CDR3 region is CASSLHSTRGGANVLTF. For the CDR3, the DNA is TGTGCCAGCAGCCTCCACTCGACCCGAGGCGGGGCCAACGTCCTGACTTTC.

In its sample, this clone was seen a few times. The rearrangement joins TRBV10-3 to TRBJ2-1; 16 positions agree with TRBD2. Unmatched junction bases numbered 9, after V lost 11 bases and J lost 11 bases. This CDR3 comprises 14 residues. Germline CDR1 ENHRY, CDR2 SYGVKD. CDR3 in amino acids: CAALGTSGRDQQFF. The CDR3 bases are TGTGCCGCCCTCGGGACTAGCGGGAGGGATCAGCAGTTCTTC.

This clone was seen a few times. J is TRBJ2-1 and V is TRBV7-9, with 9 bases lining up with TRBD2. The germline V gene encodes CDR1 SEHNR and CDR2 FQNEAQ (reference sequence). The CDR3 loop spans 16 amino acids. J was trimmed by 2 bases and V by 6 bases; bases with no gene match: 8. For the CDR3, the DNA is TGTGCCAGCAGTCCTCCGCGGGGGGGCGCCTACAATGAGCAGTTCTTC. Its translation is CASSPPRGGAYNEQFF.

The chain combines TRBV28 with TRBJ2-7; 10 bases match TRBD1. Trimming took 6 bases from V and 2 from J; bases not matched to a gene: 7. The CDR3 has 15 residues. Germline loops: CDR1 MDHEN, CDR2 SYDVKM. CDR3 loop: CASRPTGQGTYEQYF. The CDR3 DNA reads as TGTGCCAGCAGGCCAACGGGACAGGGGACCTACGAGCAGTACTTC.

This chain joins TRBV15 and TRBJ2-5; the D gene is possibly TRBD1 (6 bases). Trimming shortened V by 3 bases and J by 7 bases, and 15 bases separated the two germline ends. The CDR3 covers 14 residues. The V gene's germline CDR1 is LNHNV and CDR2 YYDKDF (reference sequence). DNA for the CDR3: TGTGCCACCAGCAGTGCAGGGGATCGGGGGACCCAGTACTTC. Translated, it gives CATSSAGDRGTQYF.

This clone occurred a few times. The chain links TRBV5-1 to TRBJ2-1; D is unclear. V shed 0 bases and J shed 0 bases, with 7 bases lying between them. Germline loops: CDR1 SGHRS, CDR2 YFSETQ. The CDR3 sequence is 15 residues long. The CDR3 spells CASSLVQSSYNEQFF. The CDR3 DNA sequence: TGCGCCAGCAGCTTGGTCCAGAGCTCCTACAATGAGCAGTTCTTC.

This clone was counted only a few times. The chain employs TRBV10-3 and TRBJ1-5, with D unclear. Trimming cost V 3 bases and J 2 bases, with 5 bases left between them. The CDR3 runs 13 residues. Per germline, CDR1 ENHRY and CDR2 SYGVKD. The CDR3 DNA is TGTGCCATCAGTGATGTCGGCAATCAGCCCCAGCATTTT. Translated: CAISDVGNQPQHF.

V gene TRBV2 combines with J gene TRBJ1-5; D unresolved. V dropped 4 bases and J dropped 5 bases, with 9 bases sitting between them. The CDR3 length is 13 residues. Looked up from germline, CDR1 is SNHLY and CDR2 is FYNNEI. The CDR3 DNA is TGTGCCAGCAGTGTAGGAGGGTATCAGCCCCAGCATTTT. Translated, it gives CASSVGGYQPQHF. Together with reference TRBV2 and TRBJ1-5, the CDR3 gives the full variable domain: EPEVTQTPSHQVTQMGQEVILRCVPISNHLYFYWYRQILGQKVEFLVSFYNNEISEKSEIFDDQFSVERPDGSNFTLKIRSTKLEDSAMYFCASSVGGYQPQHFGDGTRLSIL.

This clone has more than one count but fewer than ten. The genes are TRBV6-5 and TRBJ1-5; maybe TRBD1 (6 bases). V dropped 0 bases and J dropped 9 bases, with 9 bases sitting between them. Germline values: CDR1 MNHEY, CDR2 SVGAGI. The CDR3 has 13 residues. The CDR3 here is CASSYSGGWPQHF. CDR3 DNA sequence: TGTGCCAGCAGTTACTCGGGGGGCTGGCCCCAGCATTTT.

This clone has just a few counts. V and J are TRBV28 and TRBJ1-2; the D is unclear. This CDR3 has 11 amino acids. Germline CDR1 is MDHEN and CDR2 is SYDVKM. The V gene lost 10 bases and the J gene lost 2 bases, with 8 bases spanning the gap. The CDR3 loop is CATLLNYGYTF. The CDR3 DNA sequence: TGTGCCACCCTATTAAACTATGGCTACACCTTC.

On this clone itself: The same CDR3 can be traced to other DNA sequences in this sample. This sequence joins TRBV7-2 and TRBJ2-6; no clear D gene. The V gene lost 1 base and the J gene lost 1 base, with 5 bases spanning the gap. Germline V gene data show CDR1 as SGHTA and CDR2 as FQGNSA. This CDR3 contains 15 residues. The CDR3 region is CASSLVGSGANVLTF. As DNA, the CDR3 is TGTGCCAGCAGCTTAGTCGGTTCTGGGGCCAACGTCCTGACTTTC.

This clone was counted a few times. This rearrangement joins TRBV29-1 to TRBJ2-3; D is possibly TRBD2 (7 bases). With 4 bases removed from V and 5 bases from J, the gap between germline ends came to 16 bases. Germline lookup yields CDR1 SQVTM and CDR2 ANQGSEA. The CDR3 is made up of 14 amino acids. This chain's CDR3 is CSVVRGAGVDTQYF. The CDR3 DNA reads TGCAGCGTTGTTCGGGGGGCTGGAGTAGATACGCAGTATTTT.

This chain connects TRBV5-4 to TRBJ2-2, with D possibly TRBD1 on 5 matching bases. The CDR3 length is 15 residues. The V end was cut by 0 bases, the J end by 3 bases, with 9 bases between. Germline values: CDR1 SGHNT, CDR2 YYREEE (reference sequence). The CDR3 region has the DNA TGTGCCAGCAGCTTGGGACAGCAACACACCGGGGAGCTGTTTTTT. This translates into CASSLGQQHTGELFF.

The gene calls are TRBV10-3 and TRBJ2-7, with 8 bases aligning to TRBD1. Trimming took 5 bases from V and 3 from J; bases not matched to a gene: 12. The germline CDR1 and CDR2 sequences are ENHRY and SYGVKD. The CDR3 extends over 16 amino acids. The DNA for the CDR3 is TGTGCCATCAGTCCAGGACAGGGATCTGTAAGCTACGAGCAGTACTTC. As protein: CAISPGQGSVSYEQYF.

This clone showed up just a few times. The chain combines TRBV5-6 with TRBJ2-3; D is ambiguous. This CDR3 spans 12 amino acids. Trimming pared 2 bases from V and 13 bases from J, leaving 14 bases between. Germline V gene sequence: CDR1 SGHDT, CDR2 YYEEEE. The CDR3, as DNA: TGTGCCAGCAGCTTCGAACAGATCTTTGAGTATTTT. The encoded protein is CASSFEQIFEYF.

The chain couples TRBV6-6 to TRBJ2-7, with no clear D. The ends were cut back, 6 bases at V and 2 bases at J, with 17 bases in the middle. The CDR3 extends over 15 amino acids. Germline CDR1 reads MNHNY; CDR2 reads SVGAGI (reference sequence). DNA of the CDR3: TGTGCCAGCAGGCCCCCCCAGGTCAGGACCTACGAGCAGTACTTC. Translated, it gives CASRPPQVRTYEQYF.

This clone turned up a few times. This CDR3 reads CASSRYSNQPQHF. The CDR3, as DNA: TGTGCCAGCAGCCGCTATAGCAATCAGCCCCAGCATTTT. The chain links TRBV6-5 to TRBJ1-5, with D uncertain. V dropped 6 bases and J dropped 0 bases, with 6 bases sitting between them. The CDR3 has 13 residues. In germline, CDR1 is MNHEY, CDR2 SVGAGI.

This clone was observed a few times. V usage is TRBV6-6 and J usage is TRBJ2-5; D remains unclear. The J call may be in error: the DNA end matches TRBJ2-7 better. Germline-derived CDR1 and CDR2 are MNHNY and SVGAGI (reference sequence). This CDR3 is built from 16 residues. Here the CDR3 DNA reads TGTGCCAGCAGCCCTATCTTTACAGCTCGAAGATACGAGCAGTACTTC. It translates to CASSPIFTARRYEQYF.

There are a few counts of this clone. Other DNA sequences in the same sample also yield this CDR3. This sequence joins TRBV19 and TRBJ1-5, with D possibly matching TRBD1 (6 bases). CDR3 length equals 14 residues. The V and J ends lost 2 bases and 6 bases respectively, with 11 bases between them. From germline, CDR1 is LNHDA and CDR2 SQIVND (reference sequence). CDR3 sequence: CASSISGGGQPQHF. CDR3 nucleotides: TGTGCCAGTAGTATATCGGGGGGCGGTCAGCCCCAGCATTTT.

The rearrangement uses TRBV19 and TRBJ1-1; tentatively, D is TRBD1 (5 bases). This CDR3 is 15 amino acids long. Germline V gene sequence: CDR1 LNHDA, CDR2 SQIVND (reference sequence). Between the trimmed V and J ends, which lost 3 bases and 4 bases, there was a span of 15 bases. The CDR3 nucleotides read TGTGCCAGTAGTATGCCCTCCGGGGGGGGCACTGAAGCTTTCTTT. Translating it yields CASSMPSGGGTEAFF.

The chain couples TRBV11-2 to TRBJ1-2; no definite D call. Per the germline V gene, CDR1 is SGHAT and CDR2 is FQNNGV. Trimming pared 1 base from V and 4 bases from J, leaving 7 bases between. This CDR3 is 13 amino acids long. Here the CDR3 reads CASSLVGFYGYTF. CDR3 coding DNA: TGTGCCAGCAGCTTAGTAGGGTTCTATGGCTACACCTTC.

The V call is TRBV7-9, the J call TRBJ2-7; 9 bases are a match to TRBD1. With V trimmed by 5 bases and J by 7 bases, 12 bases remained unmatched. The V gene's germline CDR1 is SEHNR and CDR2 FQNEAQ (reference sequence). This CDR3 is built from 15 residues. The CDR3 protein is CASSITGGSSSEQYF. CDR3 coding DNA: TGTGCCAGCAGCATAACAGGGGGCTCATCGAGTGAGCAGTACTTC.

The chain recombines TRBV7-9 with TRBJ1-4; D is unresolved. The CDR3 length is 11 residues. V was pared by 5 bases and J by 7 bases, with 5 bases between. Germline V CDR1 and CDR2: SEHNR, FQNEAQ (reference sequence). In nucleotides, the CDR3 is TGTGCCAGCAGCCAAATTGAAAAACTGTTTTTT. Translated: CASSQIEKLFF.

The chain links TRBV7-2 to TRBJ2-1; D remains ambiguous. V gave up 0 bases and J gave up 6 bases, with 12 bases separating them. The CDR3 spans 15 residues. CDR1 and CDR2 from the germline V gene are SGHTA and FQGNSA. CDR3 bases: TGTGCCAGCAGCTTAGCGGCTCCGGTCCGCAATGAGCAGTTCTTC. It codes for CASSLAAPVRNEQFF.

The V and J genes are TRBV6-5 and TRBJ1-1; D perhaps matches TRBD1 (5 bases). The CDR3 sequence is 14 residues long. The V gene lost 0 bases and the J gene lost 4 bases, with 9 bases spanning the gap. Germline lookup yields CDR1 MNHEY and CDR2 SVGAGI. The CDR3 protein is CASSYSGARTEAFF. As DNA, the CDR3 is TGTGCCAGCAGTTACTCTGGGGCGCGCACTGAAGCTTTCTTT.

The rearrangement uses TRBV28 and TRBJ1-5; D possibly corresponds to TRBD1 (6 bases). The V end lost 6 bases, the J end lost 5 bases, and 11 bases lay between the germline ends. The CDR3 runs to 13 residues. Looked up from germline, CDR1 is MDHEN and CDR2 is SYDVKM. The CDR3, as DNA: TGTGCCAGCAGAGCACAGGGTTATCAGCCCCAGCATTTT. It is translated as CASRAQGYQPQHF.